These 3 T cell receptor beta chains were all obtained from the same sample, sequenced in a study of blood T cell repertoires in COVID-19. Sequencing used immunoSEQ multiplex PCR; TCRdb keeps in-frame clones, though not all of them. The profile shows roughly 240,000 clones, 85% to 90% of them singletons. Sample: PBMCs or T cells enriched from blood (not recorded which). The receptors derive from a middle-aged man who had been exposed to COVID-19.

V usage is TRBV3-1 (or the pseudogene TRBV3-2) and J usage is TRBJ1-6; D uncertain. Trimming took 5 bases from V and 11 from J, leaving 13 bases between them. The CDR3 covers 13 residues. Germline CDR1 and CDR2: LGHDT and YNNKEL (reference sequence). The CDR3: CASSASQEPPLHF. The CDR3 DNA reads as TGTGCCAGCAGCGCCTCCCAGGAACCACCCCTCCACTTT.

A remark on this clone: Different DNA sequences within this sample yield the same CDR3. The DNA for the CDR3 is TGTGCCAGCAGCTTAAGCGGGGGCTCCTACAATGAGCAGTTCTTC. Translated, it gives CASSLSGGSYNEQFF. V is TRBV7-3 and J is TRBJ2-1, with 7 bases fitting TRBD2. The V gene end was trimmed by 1 base and the J gene end by 0 bases; junction bases not matched to a gene: 0. CDR3 size: 15 residues. Germline V gene sequence: CDR1 SGHTA, CDR2 FQGTGA.

The chain joins TRBV3-1 (or the pseudogene TRBV3-2) to TRBJ1-1, with D maybe TRBD1 (5 bases). This CDR3 is built from 12 residues. V lost 0 bases, J lost 8 bases, and 7 bases lay in between. Germline CDR1 and CDR2: LGHDT and YNNKEL (reference sequence). The CDR3 nucleotides are TGTGCCAGCAGCCAAGATCGACAGGAAGCTTTCTTT. Its protein product is CASSQDRQEAFF.